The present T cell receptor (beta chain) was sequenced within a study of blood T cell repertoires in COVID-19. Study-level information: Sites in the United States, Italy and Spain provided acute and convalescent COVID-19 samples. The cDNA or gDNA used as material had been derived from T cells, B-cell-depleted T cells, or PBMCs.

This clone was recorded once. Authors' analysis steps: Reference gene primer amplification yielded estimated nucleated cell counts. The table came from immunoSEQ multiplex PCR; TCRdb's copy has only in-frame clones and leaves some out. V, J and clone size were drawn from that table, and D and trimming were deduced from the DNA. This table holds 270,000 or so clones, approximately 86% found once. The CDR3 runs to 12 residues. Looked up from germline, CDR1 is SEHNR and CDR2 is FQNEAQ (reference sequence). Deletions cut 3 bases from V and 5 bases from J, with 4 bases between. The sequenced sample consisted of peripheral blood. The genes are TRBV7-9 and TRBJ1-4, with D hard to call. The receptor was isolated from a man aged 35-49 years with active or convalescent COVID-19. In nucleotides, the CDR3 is TGTGCCAGCAGCTTGTTAAATGAAAAACTGTTTTTT. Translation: CASSLLNEKLFF.